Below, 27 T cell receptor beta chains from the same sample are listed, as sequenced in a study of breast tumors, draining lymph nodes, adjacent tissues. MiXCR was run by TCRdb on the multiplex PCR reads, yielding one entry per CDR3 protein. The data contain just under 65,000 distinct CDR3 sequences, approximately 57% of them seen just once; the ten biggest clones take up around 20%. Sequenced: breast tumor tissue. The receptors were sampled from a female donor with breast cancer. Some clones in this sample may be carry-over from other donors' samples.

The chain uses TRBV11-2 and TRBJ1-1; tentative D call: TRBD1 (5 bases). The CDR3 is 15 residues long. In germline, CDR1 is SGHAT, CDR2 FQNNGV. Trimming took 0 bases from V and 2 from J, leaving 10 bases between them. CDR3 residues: CASSLDPGRNTEAFF. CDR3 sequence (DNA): TGTGCCAGCAGCTTAGACCCGGGGCGAAACACTGAAGCTTTCTTT.

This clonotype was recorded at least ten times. The CDR3 sequence is CASSFPGRTDTQYF. DNA of the CDR3: TGTGCCAGCAGCTTCCCGGGGCGCACAGATACGCAGTATTTT. The chain joins TRBV7-9 to TRBJ2-3, with D perhaps given as TRBD1 or TRBD2 (5 bases each). This CDR3 has 14 residues. Germline V gene data show CDR1 as SEHNR and CDR2 as FQNEAQ (reference sequence). Trimming removed 3 bases at V and 1 base at J, with 8 bases between.

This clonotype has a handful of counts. The CDR3 region has the DNA TGCAGCGTTGAAGACGGTTCCTACGAGCAGTACTTC. This sequence encodes CSVEDGSYEQYF. This rearrangement joins TRBV29-1 to TRBJ2-7; D gene unclear. This CDR3 comprises 12 residues. CDR1 is SQVTM, CDR2 ANQGSEA, per germline. V lost 0 bases, J lost 1 base, and 4 bases lay in between.

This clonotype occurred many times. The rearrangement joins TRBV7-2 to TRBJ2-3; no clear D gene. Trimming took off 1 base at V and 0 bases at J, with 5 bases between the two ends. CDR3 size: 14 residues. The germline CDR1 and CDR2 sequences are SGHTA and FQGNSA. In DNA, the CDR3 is TGTGCCAGCAGCTTAGTCGGCAGCACAGATACGCAGTATTTT. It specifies CASSLVGSTDTQYF. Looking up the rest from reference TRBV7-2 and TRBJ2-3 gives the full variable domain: GAGVSQSPSNKVTEKGKDVELRCDPISGHTALYWYRQSLGQGLEFLIYFQGNSAPDKSGLPSDRFSAERTGGSVSTLTIQRTQQEDSAVYLCASSLVGSTDTQYFGPGTRLTVL.

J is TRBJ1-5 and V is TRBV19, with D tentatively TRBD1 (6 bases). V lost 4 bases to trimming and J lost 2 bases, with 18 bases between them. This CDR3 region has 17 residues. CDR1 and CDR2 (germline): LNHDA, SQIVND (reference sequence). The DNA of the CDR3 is TGTGCCAGTAGTAAGGGGGACCGGGCCTGGGGCAATCAGCCCCAGCATTTT. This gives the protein CASSKGDRAWGNQPQHF. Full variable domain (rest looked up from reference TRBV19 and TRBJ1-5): DGGITQSPKYLFRKEGQNVTLSCEQNLNHDAMYWYRQDPGQGLRLIYYSQIVNDFQKGDIAEGYSVSREKKESFPLTVTSAQKNPTAFYLCASSKGDRAWGNQPQHFGDGTRLSIL.

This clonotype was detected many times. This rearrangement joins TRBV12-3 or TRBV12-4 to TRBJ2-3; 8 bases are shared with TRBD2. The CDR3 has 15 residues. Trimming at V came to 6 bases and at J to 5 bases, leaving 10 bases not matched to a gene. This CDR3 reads CASRWTGGGVDTQYF. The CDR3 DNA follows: TGTGCCAGCAGATGGACCGGGGGGGGTGTAGATACGCAGTATTTT.

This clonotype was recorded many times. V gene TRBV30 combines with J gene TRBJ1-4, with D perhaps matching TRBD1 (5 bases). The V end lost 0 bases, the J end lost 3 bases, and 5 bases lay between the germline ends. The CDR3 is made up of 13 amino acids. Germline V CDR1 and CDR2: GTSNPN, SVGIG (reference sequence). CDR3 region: CAWSVGANEKLFF. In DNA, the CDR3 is TGTGCCTGGAGTGTGGGGGCTAATGAAAAACTGTTTTTT.

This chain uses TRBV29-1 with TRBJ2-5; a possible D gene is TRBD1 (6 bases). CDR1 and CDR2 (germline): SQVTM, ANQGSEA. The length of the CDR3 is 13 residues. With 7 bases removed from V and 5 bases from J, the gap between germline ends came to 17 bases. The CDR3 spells CSARRDTGETQYF. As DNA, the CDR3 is TGCAGCGCACGTAGGGACACCGGTGAGACCCAGTACTTC. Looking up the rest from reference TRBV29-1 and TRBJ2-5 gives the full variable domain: SAVISQKPSRDICQRGTSLTIQCQVDSQVTMMFWYRQQPGQSLTLIATANQGSEATYESGFVIDKFPISRPNLTFSTLTVSNMSPEDSSIYLCSARRDTGETQYFGPGTRLLVL.

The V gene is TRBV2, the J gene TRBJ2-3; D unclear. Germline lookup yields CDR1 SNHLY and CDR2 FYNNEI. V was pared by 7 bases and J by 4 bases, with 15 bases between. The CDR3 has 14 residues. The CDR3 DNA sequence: TGTGCCAGCAATCGGTATGGGTTCGCAGATACGCAGTATTTT. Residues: CASNRYGFADTQYF.

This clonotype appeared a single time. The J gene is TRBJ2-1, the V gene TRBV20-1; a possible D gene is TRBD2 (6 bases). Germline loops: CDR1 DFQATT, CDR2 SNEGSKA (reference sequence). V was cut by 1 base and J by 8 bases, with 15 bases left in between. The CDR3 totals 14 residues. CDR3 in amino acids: CSARGYLGEDEQFF. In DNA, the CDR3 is TGCAGTGCTAGAGGCTACTTAGGGGAGGATGAGCAGTTCTTC.

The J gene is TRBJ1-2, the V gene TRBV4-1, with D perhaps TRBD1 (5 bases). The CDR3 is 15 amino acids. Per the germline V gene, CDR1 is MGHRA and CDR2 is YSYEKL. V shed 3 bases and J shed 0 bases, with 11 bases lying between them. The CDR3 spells CASSQQTEANYGYTF. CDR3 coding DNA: TGCGCCAGCAGCCAGCAGACAGAAGCTAACTATGGCTACACCTTC.

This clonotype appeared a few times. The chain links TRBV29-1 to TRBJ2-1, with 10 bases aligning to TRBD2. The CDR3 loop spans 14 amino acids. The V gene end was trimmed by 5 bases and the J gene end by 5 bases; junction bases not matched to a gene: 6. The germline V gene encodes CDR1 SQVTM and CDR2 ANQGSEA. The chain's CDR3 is CSVTGTSANNEQFF. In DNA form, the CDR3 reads TGCAGCGTTACCGGGACTAGCGCCAACAATGAGCAGTTCTTC.

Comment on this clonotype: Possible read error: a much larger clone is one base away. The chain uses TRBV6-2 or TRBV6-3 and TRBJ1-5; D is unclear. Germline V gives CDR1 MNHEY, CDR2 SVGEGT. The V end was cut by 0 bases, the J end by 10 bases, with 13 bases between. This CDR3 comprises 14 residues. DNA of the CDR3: TGTGCCAGCAGTTACTCCAGACCCCAGGATCCCCAGCATTTT. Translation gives CASSYSRPQDPQHF.

The CDR3 is CATSRDPDRYGYTF. CDR3 coding DNA: TGTGCCACCAGCAGAGATCCCGACAGATATGGCTACACCTTC. This sequence joins TRBV15 and TRBJ1-2; possibly TRBD1 for D (5 bases). The CDR3 is made up of 14 amino acids. Trimming took 0 bases from V and 5 from J, leaving 10 bases between them. CDR1 LNHNV and CDR2 YYDKDF come from the germline V gene (reference sequence).

CDR3 sequence (DNA): TGCAGTGATACAGCCTCTCTCGGGGATTCACCCCTCCACTTT. It codes for CSDTASLGDSPLHF. This chain links TRBV20-1 with TRBJ1-6, with D hard to call. Per the germline V gene, CDR1 is DFQATT and CDR2 is SNEGSKA (reference sequence). This CDR3 region has 14 residues. The V gene lost 7 bases and the J gene lost 8 bases, with 18 bases spanning the gap.

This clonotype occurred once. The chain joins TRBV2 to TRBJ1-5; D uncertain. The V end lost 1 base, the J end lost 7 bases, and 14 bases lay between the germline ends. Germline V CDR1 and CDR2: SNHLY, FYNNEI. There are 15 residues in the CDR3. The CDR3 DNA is TGTGCCAGCAGTGAAGACGCGGGGAGGAGGCAGCCCCAGCATTTT. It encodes CASSEDAGRRQPQHF.

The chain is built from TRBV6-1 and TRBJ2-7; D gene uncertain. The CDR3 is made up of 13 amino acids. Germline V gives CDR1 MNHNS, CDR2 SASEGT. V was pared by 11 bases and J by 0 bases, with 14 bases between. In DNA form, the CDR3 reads TGTGCCCTTATTCGCTCTTCCTCCTACGAGCAGTACTTC. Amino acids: CALIRSSSYEQYF.

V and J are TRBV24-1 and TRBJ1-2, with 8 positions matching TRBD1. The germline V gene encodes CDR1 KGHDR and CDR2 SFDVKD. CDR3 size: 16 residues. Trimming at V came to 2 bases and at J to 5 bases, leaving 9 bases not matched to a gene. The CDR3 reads CATSDSTGEERYGYTF. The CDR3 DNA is TGTGCCACCAGTGATTCGACAGGGGAAGAAAGATATGGCTACACCTTC.

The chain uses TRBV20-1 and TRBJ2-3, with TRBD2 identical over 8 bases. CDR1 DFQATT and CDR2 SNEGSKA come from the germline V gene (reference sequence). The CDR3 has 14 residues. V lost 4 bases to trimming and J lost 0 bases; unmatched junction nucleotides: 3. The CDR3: CSATIAGSTDTQYF. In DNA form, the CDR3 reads TGCAGTGCTACTATAGCGGGGAGCACAGATACGCAGTATTTT.

The CDR3 DNA reads TGCGCCAGCGCGGTTGGGGTAATCGAGACCCAGTACTTC. It specifies CASAVGVIETQYF. The rearrangement links TRBV10-2 to TRBJ2-5; D gene unclear. The CDR3 loop spans 13 amino acids. CDR1 is WSHSY, CDR2 SAAADI, per germline. The V end lost 8 bases, the J end lost 5 bases, and 15 bases lay between the germline ends.

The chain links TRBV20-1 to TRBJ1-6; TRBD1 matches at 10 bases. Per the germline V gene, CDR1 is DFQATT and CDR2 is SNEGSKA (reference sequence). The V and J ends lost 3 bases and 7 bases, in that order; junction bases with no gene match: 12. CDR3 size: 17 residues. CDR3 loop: CSASSARDRGGNSPLHF. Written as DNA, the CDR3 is TGCAGTGCTAGTAGTGCCCGGGACAGGGGAGGAAATTCACCCCTCCACTTT.

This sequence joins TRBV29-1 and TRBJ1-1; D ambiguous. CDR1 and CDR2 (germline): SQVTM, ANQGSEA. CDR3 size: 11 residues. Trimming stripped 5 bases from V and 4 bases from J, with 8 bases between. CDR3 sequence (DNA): TGCAGCGTTCCCAAAGGCACTGAAGCTTTCTTT. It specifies CSVPKGTEAFF.

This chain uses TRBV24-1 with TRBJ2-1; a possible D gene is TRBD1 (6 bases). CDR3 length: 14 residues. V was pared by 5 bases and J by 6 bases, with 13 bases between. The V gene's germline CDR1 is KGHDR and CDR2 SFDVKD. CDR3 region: CATSGGGTFNEQFF. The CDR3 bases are TGTGCCACCAGTGGAGGGGGAACTTTCAATGAGCAGTTCTTC.

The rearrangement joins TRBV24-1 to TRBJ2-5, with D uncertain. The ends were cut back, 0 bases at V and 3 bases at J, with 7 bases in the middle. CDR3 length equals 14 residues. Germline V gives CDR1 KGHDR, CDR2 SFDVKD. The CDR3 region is CATSDLGVEETQYF. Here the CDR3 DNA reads TGTGCCACCAGTGATTTGGGGGTTGAAGAGACCCAGTACTTC.

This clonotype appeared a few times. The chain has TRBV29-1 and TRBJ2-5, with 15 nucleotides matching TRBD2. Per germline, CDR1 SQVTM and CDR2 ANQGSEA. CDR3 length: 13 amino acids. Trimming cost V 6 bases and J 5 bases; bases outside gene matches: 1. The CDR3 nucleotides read TGCAGCGTCGGACTAGCGGGAGGGGAGACCCAGTACTTC. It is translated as CSVGLAGGETQYF.

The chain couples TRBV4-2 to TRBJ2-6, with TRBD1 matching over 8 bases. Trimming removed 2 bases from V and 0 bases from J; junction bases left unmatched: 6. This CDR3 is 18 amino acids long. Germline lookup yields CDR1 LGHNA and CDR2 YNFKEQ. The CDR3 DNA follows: TGTGCCAGCAGCCAATCCGCAGGGGGCCTCTCTGGGGCCAACGTCCTGACTTTC. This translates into CASSQSAGGLSGANVLTF.

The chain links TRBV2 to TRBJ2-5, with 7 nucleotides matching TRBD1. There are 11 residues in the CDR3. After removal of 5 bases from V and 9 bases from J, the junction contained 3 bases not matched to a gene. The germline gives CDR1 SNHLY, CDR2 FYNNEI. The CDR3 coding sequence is TGTGCCAGCAGTACACAGGGGCCCCAGTACTTC. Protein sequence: CASSTQGPQYF.